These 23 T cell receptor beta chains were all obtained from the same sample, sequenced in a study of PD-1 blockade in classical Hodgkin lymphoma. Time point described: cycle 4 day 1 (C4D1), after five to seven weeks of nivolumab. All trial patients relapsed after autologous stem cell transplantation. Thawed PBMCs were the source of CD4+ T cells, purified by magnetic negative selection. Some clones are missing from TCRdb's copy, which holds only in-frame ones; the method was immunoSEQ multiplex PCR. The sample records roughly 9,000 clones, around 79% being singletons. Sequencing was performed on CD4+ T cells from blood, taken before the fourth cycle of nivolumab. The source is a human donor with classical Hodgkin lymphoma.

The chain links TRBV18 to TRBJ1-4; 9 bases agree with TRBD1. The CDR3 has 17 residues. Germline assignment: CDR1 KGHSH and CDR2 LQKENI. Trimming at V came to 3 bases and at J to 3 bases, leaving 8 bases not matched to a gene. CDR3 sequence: CASSPGTGFPSNEKLFF. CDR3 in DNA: TGTGCCAGCTCACCCGGGACAGGGTTCCCCTCTAATGAAAAACTGTTTTTT.

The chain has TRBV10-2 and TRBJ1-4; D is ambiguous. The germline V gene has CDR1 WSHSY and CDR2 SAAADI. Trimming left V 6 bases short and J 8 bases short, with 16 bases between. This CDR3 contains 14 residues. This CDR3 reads CASRRGGEREKLFF. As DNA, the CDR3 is TGCGCCAGCAGACGAGGTGGGGAAAGGGAAAAACTGTTTTTT.

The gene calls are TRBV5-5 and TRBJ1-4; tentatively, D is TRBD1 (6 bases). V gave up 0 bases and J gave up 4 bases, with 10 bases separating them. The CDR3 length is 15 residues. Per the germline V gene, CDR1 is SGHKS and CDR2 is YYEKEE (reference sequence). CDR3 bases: TGTGCCAGCAGCTTGGCCAGGGGCGTTAATGAAAAACTGTTTTTT. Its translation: CASSLARGVNEKLFF.

The CDR3 spells CASETLHF. The CDR3 nucleotides read TGCGCCAGCGAGACCCTCCACTTT. This chain uses TRBV23-1 with TRBJ1-6; no definite D call. TRBV23-1 is placed among ORFs of uncertain function. V was trimmed by 8 bases and J by 14 bases, leaving 4 bases between them. This CDR3 is built from 8 residues.

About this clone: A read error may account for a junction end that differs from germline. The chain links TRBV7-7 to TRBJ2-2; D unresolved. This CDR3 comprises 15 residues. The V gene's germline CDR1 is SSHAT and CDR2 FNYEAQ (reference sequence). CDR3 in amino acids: CASSLADINTGELFF. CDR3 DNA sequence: TGTGCTAGCAGCTTAGCCGACATAAACACCGGGGAGCTGTTTTTT.

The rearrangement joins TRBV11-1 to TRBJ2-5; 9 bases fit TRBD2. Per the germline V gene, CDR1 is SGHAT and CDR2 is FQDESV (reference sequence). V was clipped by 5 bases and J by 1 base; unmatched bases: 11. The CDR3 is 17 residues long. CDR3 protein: CASSRGQAGGFQETQYF. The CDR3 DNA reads TGTGCCAGCAGCCGGGGTCAAGCGGGGGGCTTCCAAGAGACCCAGTACTTC.

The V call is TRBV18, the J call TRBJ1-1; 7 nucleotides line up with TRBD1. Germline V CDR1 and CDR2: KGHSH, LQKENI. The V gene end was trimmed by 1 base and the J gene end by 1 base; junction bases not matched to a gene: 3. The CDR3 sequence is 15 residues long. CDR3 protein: CASSPRQGGNTEAFF. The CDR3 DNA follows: TGTGCCAGCTCACCACGACAGGGCGGGAACACTGAAGCTTTCTTT.

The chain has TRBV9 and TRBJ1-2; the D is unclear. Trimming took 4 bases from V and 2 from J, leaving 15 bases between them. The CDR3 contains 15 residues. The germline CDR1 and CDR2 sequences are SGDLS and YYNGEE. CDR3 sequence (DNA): TGTGCCAGCAGCCCCAACGGGGTTGCCAACTATGGCTACACCTTC. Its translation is CASSPNGVANYGYTF.

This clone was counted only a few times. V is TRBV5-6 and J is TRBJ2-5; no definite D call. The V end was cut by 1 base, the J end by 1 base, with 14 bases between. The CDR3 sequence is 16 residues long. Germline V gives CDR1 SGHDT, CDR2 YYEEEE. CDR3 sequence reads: CASSLNLGRIQETQYF. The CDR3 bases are TGTGCCAGCAGCTTGAATCTCGGCAGGATCCAAGAGACCCAGTACTTC. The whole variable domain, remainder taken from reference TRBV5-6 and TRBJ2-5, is DAGVTQSPTHLIKTRGQQVTLRCSPKSGHDTVSWYQQALGQGPQFIFQYYEEEERQRGNFPDRFSGHQFPNYSSELNVNALLLGDSALYLCASSLNLGRIQETQYFGPGTRLLVL.

The CDR3 coding sequence is TGTGCCAGCAGCTTAAACTCCGGGACAGCAGACTATGGCTACACCTTC. This sequence encodes CASSLNSGTADYGYTF. V is TRBV7-2 and J is TRBJ1-2; 7 bases fit TRBD1. This CDR3 spans 16 amino acids. V lost 2 bases, J lost 3 bases, and 9 bases stayed unmatched. Germline lookup yields CDR1 SGHTA and CDR2 FQGNSA.

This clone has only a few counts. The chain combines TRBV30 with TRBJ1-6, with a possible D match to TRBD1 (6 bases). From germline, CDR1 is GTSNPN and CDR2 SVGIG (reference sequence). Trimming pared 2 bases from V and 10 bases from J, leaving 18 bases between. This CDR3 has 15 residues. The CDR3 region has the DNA TGTGCCTGGAGTCACTCAGACAGGAGTAGCTCACCCCTCCACTTT. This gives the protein CAWSHSDRSSSPLHF.

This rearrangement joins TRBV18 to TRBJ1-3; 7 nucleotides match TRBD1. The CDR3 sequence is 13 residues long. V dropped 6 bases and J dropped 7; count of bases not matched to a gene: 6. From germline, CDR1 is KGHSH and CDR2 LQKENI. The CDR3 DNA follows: TGTGCCAGCTCTCGAGACAGGGATAACACCATATATTTT. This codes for CASSRDRDNTIYF. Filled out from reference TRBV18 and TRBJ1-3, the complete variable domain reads NAGVMQNPRHLVRRRGQEARLRCSPMKGHSHVYWYRQLPEEGLKFMVYLQKENIIDESGMPKERFSAEFPKEGPSILRIQQVVRGDSAAYFCASSRDRDNTIYFGEGSWLTVV.

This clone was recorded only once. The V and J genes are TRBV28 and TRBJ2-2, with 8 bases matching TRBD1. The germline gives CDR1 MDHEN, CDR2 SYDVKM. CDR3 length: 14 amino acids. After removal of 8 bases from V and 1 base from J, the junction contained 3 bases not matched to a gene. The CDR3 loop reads CASVTGGNTGELFF. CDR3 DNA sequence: TGTGCCAGCGTAACAGGGGGGAACACCGGGGAGCTGTTTTTT.

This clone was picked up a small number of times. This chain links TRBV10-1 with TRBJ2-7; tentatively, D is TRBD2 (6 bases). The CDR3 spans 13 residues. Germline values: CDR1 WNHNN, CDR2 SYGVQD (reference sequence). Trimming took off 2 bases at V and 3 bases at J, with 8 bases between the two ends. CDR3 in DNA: TGCGCCAGCAGTGAGAGGAGGGGCTACGAGCAGTACTTC. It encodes CASSERRGYEQYF.

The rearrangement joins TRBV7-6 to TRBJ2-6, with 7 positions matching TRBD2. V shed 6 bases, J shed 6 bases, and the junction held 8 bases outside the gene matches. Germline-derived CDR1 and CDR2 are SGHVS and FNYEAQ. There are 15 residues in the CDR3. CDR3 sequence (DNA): TGTGCCAGCAGACCCGCCCGGGGGGAGGCCAACGTCCTGACTTTC. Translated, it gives CASRPARGEANVLTF.

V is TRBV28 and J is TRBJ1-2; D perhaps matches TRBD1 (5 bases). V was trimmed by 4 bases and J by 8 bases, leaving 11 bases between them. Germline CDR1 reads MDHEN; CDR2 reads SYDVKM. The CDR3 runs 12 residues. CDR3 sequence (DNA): TGTGCCAGCAGTTGGGGGGGAATGGGCTACACCTTC. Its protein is CASSWGGMGYTF.

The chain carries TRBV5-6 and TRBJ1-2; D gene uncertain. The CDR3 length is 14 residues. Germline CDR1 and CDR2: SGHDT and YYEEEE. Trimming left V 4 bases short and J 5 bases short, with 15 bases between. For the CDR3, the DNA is TGTGCCAGCAGCCGCCTGTTTAGCCTGTATGGCTACACCTTC. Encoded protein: CASSRLFSLYGYTF.

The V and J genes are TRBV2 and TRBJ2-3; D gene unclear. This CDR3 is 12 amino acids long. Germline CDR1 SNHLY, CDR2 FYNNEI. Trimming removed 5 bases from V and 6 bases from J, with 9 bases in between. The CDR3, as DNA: TGTGCCAGCAGTCTTCATATTGATACGCAGTATTTT. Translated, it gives CASSLHIDTQYF.

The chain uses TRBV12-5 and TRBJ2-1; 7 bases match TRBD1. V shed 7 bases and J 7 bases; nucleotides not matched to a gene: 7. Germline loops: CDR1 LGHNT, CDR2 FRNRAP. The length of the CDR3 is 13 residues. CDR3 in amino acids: CASEGTVENEQFF. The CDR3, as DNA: TGTGCTAGTGAGGGGACAGTAGAAAATGAGCAGTTCTTC. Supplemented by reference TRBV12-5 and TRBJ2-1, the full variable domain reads DARVTQTPRHKVTEMGQEVTMRCQPILGHNTVFWYRQTMMQGLELLAYFRNRAPLDDSGMPKDRFSAEMPDATLATLKIQPSEPRDSAVYFCASEGTVENEQFFGPGTRLTVL.

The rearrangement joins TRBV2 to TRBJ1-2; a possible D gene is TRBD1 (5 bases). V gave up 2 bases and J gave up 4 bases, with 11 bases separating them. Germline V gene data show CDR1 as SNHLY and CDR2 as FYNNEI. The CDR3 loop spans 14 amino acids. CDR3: CASSEREGTYGYTF. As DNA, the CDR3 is TGTGCCAGCAGTGAAAGAGAGGGGACCTATGGCTACACCTTC. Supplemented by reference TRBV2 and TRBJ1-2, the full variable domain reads EPEVTQTPSHQVTQMGQEVILRCVPISNHLYFYWYRQILGQKVEFLVSFYNNEISEKSEIFDDQFSVERPDGSNFTLKIRSTKLEDSAMYFCASSEREGTYGYTFGSGTRLTVV.

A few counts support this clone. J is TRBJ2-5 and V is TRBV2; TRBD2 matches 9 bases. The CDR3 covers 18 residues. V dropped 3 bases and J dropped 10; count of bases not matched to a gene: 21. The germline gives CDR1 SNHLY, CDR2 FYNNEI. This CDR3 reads CASSETAAMSAAGGGQYF. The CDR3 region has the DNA TGTGCCAGCAGTGAGACAGCCGCGATGTCCGCCGCGGGGGGGGGCCAGTACTTC.

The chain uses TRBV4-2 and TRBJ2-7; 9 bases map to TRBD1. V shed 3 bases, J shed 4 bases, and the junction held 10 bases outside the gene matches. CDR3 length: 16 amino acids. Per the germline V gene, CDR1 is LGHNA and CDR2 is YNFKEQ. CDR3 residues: CASSQPHGTGPYEQYF. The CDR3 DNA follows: TGTGCCAGCAGCCAGCCTCACGGGACAGGGCCTTACGAGCAGTACTTC.

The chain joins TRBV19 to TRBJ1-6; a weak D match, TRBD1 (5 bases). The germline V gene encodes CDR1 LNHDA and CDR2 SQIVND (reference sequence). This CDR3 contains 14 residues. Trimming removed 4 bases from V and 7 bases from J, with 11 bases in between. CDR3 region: CASSKTRGNSPLHF. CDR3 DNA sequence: TGTGCCAGTAGTAAAACGAGGGGCAATTCACCCCTCCACTTT.